This is a list of T cell receptor beta chains from one sample in a study of blood T cell repertoires in COVID-19. Sequencing was performed with immunoSEQ multiplex PCR; in TCRdb, only in-frame clones are kept and a portion is missing. The sample includes fewer than 250,000 clones, approximately 82% of them seen just once. The sequencing sample was made of peripheral blood. The receptors originated from a woman aged 45 to 65 with acute or convalescent COVID-19. The CDR3 runs from the conserved cysteine through the conserved F or W. Fields, in order: clone size, D gene, J gene, V gene, CDR3 protein, CDR3 DNA. A D gene is named only where the DNA matches it firmly. Some rows have no size entry. The others give once, few or many, or a class for an expanded clone.

>.|TRBD1|TRBJ2-3|TRBV28
CATRKTGGAGTDTQYF
TGTGCCACCCGTAAGACAGGGGGCGCCGGCACAGATACGCAGTATTTT
>.|.|TRBJ1-1|TRBV19
CASSVQGEGTEAFF
TGTGCCAGTAGTGTACAGGGTGAGGGCACTGAAGCTTTCTTT
>.|.|TRBJ1-2|TRBV11-3
CASSLVSGNYGYTF
TGTGCCAGCAGCTTAGTGTCAGGAAACTATGGCTACACCTTC
>.|TRBD1|TRBJ2-7|TRBV19
CASSWTGIPYEQYF
TGTGCCAGTAGTTGGACAGGGATTCCCTACGAGCAGTACTTC
>.|TRBD2|TRBJ2-7|TRBV5-1
CASSLGTTSYEQYF
TGCGCCAGCAGCTTAGGGACTACTTCCTACGAGCAGTACTTC
>.|.|TRBJ2-3|TRBV5-1
CASSLTPFYSSTDTQYF
TGCGCCAGCAGCTTGACTCCATTCTACTCTAGCACAGATACGCAGTATTTT
>.|.|TRBJ1-2|TRBV5-1
CASSPQGNPNYGHTF
TGCGCCAGCAGCCCCCAGGGAAACCCTAACTATGGCCACACCTTC
>.|.|TRBJ2-2|TRBV28
CASSLRAVDRTGELFF
TGTGCCAGCAGTTTGAGGGCAGTTGACAGGACCGGGGAGCTGTTTTTT
>.|TRBD2|TRBJ2-1|TRBV14
CASSPGTSGRALSGEQFF
TGTGCCAGCAGCCCCGGGACTAGCGGGAGGGCCCTCTCAGGAGAGCAGTTCTTC
>.|TRBD1|TRBJ2-1|TRBV19
CASIPGTGGRNEQFF
TGTGCCAGTATCCCAGGGACAGGGGGACGCAATGAGCAGTTCTTC
>.|TRBD2|TRBJ2-5|TRBV18
CASSPRTSGSRQETQYF
TGTGCCAGCTCACCACGGACTAGCGGGAGCCGCCAAGAGACCCAGTACTTC
>once|.|TRBJ2-1|TRBV28
CASSLSSAGSDEQFF
TGTGCCAGCAGTTTATCCTCGGCGGGGTCTGATGAGCAGTTCTTC
>few|.|TRBJ2-1|TRBV27
CASSSGSGYNEQFF
TGTGCCAGCAGTTCCGGGAGTGGCTACAATGAGCAGTTCTTC
>.|TRBD1|TRBJ1-4|TRBV28
CASRDRVTNEKLFF
TGTGCCAGCAGGGACAGGGTAACTAATGAAAAACTGTTTTTT
>.|TRBD1|TRBJ2-7|TRBV25-1
CASSSPGQAGMRQYF
TGTGCCAGCAGTTCCCCAGGACAGGCTGGGATGAGGCAGTACTTC
>.|TRBD1|TRBJ1-3|TRBV27
CASSDRAGNTIYF
TGTGCCAGCTCGGACAGGGCTGGAAACACCATATATTTT
>.|.|TRBJ2-1|TRBV21-1
CASSKTLEGPNNEQFF
TGTGCCAGCAGCAAGACCTTGGAGGGACCTAACAATGAGCAGTTCTTC
>.|.|TRBJ1-1|TRBV18
CASSPVLGRDTEAFF
TGTGCCAGCTCACCAGTGTTGGGGAGGGACACTGAAGCTTTCTTT
>.|TRBD1|TRBJ1-5|TRBV2
CASRNTGVGQPQHF
TGTGCCAGCAGGAACACAGGGGTTGGTCAGCCCCAGCATTTT
>.|TRBD1|TRBJ1-5|TRBV19
CASSADRGLGNQPQHF
TGTGCCAGTAGCGCGGACAGGGGGCTGGGGAATCAGCCCCAGCATTTT
>.|.|TRBJ2-2|TRBV24-1
CATSDPTGNTGELFF
TGTGCCACCAGTGACCCTACAGGGAACACCGGGGAGCTGTTTTTT
>.|TRBD2|TRBJ2-3|TRBV15
CATSREKTSGSDTQYF
TGTGCCACCAGCAGAGAGAAGACTAGCGGGTCAGATACGCAGTATTTT
>.|.|TRBJ1-3|TRBV3-1/TRBV3-2
CASSQGSVTGVSGNTIYF
TGTGCCAGCAGCCAAGGGTCCGTAACAGGTGTCTCTGGAAACACCATATATTTT
>.|TRBD1|TRBJ2-4|TRBV24-1
CATSDHGTGGNIQYF
TGTGCCACCAGTGACCACGGGACAGGGGGAAACATTCAGTACTTC